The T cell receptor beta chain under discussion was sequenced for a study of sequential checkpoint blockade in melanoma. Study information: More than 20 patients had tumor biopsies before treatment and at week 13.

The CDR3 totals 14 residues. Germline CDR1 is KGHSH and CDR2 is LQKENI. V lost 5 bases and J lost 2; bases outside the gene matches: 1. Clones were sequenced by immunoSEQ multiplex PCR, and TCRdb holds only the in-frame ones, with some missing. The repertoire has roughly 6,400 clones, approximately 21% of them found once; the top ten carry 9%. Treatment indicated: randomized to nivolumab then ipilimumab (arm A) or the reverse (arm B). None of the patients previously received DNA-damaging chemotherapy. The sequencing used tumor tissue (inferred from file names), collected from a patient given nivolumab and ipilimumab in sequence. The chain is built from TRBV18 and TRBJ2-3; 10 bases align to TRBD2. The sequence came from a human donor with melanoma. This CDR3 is CASSGLADTDTQYF. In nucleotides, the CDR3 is TGTGCCAGCTCAGGACTAGCGGACACAGATACGCAGTATTTT.